This T cell receptor beta chain derives from a study of T cell changes during pregnancy in multiple sclerosis. The CDR3 loop spans 15 amino acids. CDR1 is MDHEN, CDR2 SYDVKM, per germline. The V and J ends lost 2 bases and 4 bases, in that order; junction bases with no gene match: 5. Repertoires were generated with immunoSEQ multiplex PCR, while TCRdb's copy carries only in-frame clones and drops some. The sample includes about 85,000 clones, approximately 93% of them seen just once. Specimen: peripheral blood, collected in the first trimester of pregnancy. The receptor was isolated from a female donor with multiple sclerosis, enrolled in a pregnancy study. The V and J genes are TRBV28 and TRBJ2-5, with 9 bases matching TRBD2. The CDR3 here is CASSLLASGAETQYF. CDR3 in DNA: TGTGCCAGCAGTTTACTAGCTAGCGGGGCAGAGACCCAGTACTTC.